The 19 T cell receptor beta chains reported below all come from one sample, sequenced in a study of CXCR3-negative and CXCR3-positive naive CD8 T cells. The libraries of TRB cDNA were constructed through 5' RACE using UMI labels. Each CDR3 protein gets one entry in TCRdb, which reprocessed the 5' RACE reads and gives no DNA. Its clone listing holds 100,000 to 150,000 distinct CDR3 sequences. Input material: naive CXCR3- CD8+ T cells from blood. This sample's subset: CD45RO-CCR7+CD27+CD95- naive CD8+ T cells lacking CXCR3 (TNR3-). All receptors derive from a human donor in good health. Some clones in this sample may be carry-over from other donors' samples.

This chain joins TRBV19 and TRBJ2-3; TCRdb selects TRBD1, and the lack of DNA leaves this call unchecked. The CDR3 extends over 15 amino acids. Germline CDR1 and CDR2: LNHDA and SQIVND (reference sequence). The CDR3 sequence: CASSDRQDSTDTQYF.

The chain joins TRBV12-3 or TRBV12-4 to TRBJ2-1; without DNA, the TCRdb call of TRBD1 cannot be checked. The CDR3 extends over 11 amino acids. The CDR3 sequence: CASSFGQGQFF.

The gene calls are TRBV28 and TRBJ2-1; with no DNA, the TCRdb D assignment of TRBD2 cannot be verified. CDR1 MDHEN and CDR2 SYDVKM come from the germline V gene. The CDR3 is made up of 15 amino acids. CDR3 protein: CASRPDYSSYNEQFF.

The chain couples TRBV19 to TRBJ2-1. The length of the CDR3 is 13 residues. Germline CDR1 reads LNHDA; CDR2 reads SQIVND (reference sequence). CDR3: CASSIAGGFEQFF.

This chain uses TRBV15 with TRBJ2-5; TCRdb lists TRBD1, though no DNA is available to test this call. CDR1 and CDR2 from the germline V gene are LNHNV and YYDKDF (reference sequence). The CDR3 contains 15 residues. CDR3 protein: CATSKPGEGQETQYF.

J is TRBJ2-7 and V is TRBV29-1; TCRdb proposes TRBD2, but this gene call is untestable without DNA. This CDR3 contains 13 residues. Germline V gene sequence: CDR1 SQVTM, CDR2 ANQGSEA. CDR3 loop: CSVRTPNHGEQYF.

Here the CDR3 reads CASSLSDGTAVQETQYF. The chain has TRBV28 and TRBJ2-5; the D call from TCRdb, TRBD1, cannot be confirmed without DNA. The CDR3 runs 17 residues. Germline V lookup: CDR1 MDHEN, CDR2 SYDVKM.

This chain connects TRBV7-6 to TRBJ1-1; TCRdb's assignment of TRBD1 cannot be checked, as there is no DNA. Germline lookup yields CDR1 SGHVS and CDR2 FNYEAQ. This CDR3 has 14 amino acids. The CDR3 sequence: CASSPKQGNTEAFF.

The chain uses TRBV5-1 and TRBJ1-4. CDR3 length: 13 residues. Germline V gene data show CDR1 as SGHRS and CDR2 as YFSETQ. The CDR3 reads CASSPDQNEKLFF.

V is TRBV7-9 and J is TRBJ1-2; no DNA is available, so the TRBD1 call from TCRdb remains unchecked. The CDR3 is made up of 17 amino acids. Germline lookup yields CDR1 SEHNR and CDR2 FQNEAQ (reference sequence). The CDR3 is CASSLDAGHEQLWGYTF.

V gene TRBV19 combines with J gene TRBJ2-1. Germline V gives CDR1 LNHDA, CDR2 SQIVND (reference sequence). This CDR3 region has 14 residues. The CDR3 spells CASSIRASYNEQFF.

The rearrangement joins TRBV2 to TRBJ1-6; TCRdb calls TRBD1, which cannot be checked without DNA. CDR3 length: 16 residues. In germline, CDR1 is SNHLY, CDR2 FYNNEI. CDR3 residues: CASSEGSQGANSPLHF.

The rearrangement joins TRBV20-1 to TRBJ2-1; TCRdb picks TRBD1, but there is no DNA to check that call. This CDR3 region has 16 residues. Germline CDR1 reads DFQATT; CDR2 reads SNEGSKA (reference sequence). The CDR3 sequence is CSVPGQGVLTGNEQFF.

V gene TRBV11-3 combines with J gene TRBJ1-2. Germline loops: CDR1 SGHNT, CDR2 YENEEA. The CDR3 length is 14 residues. CDR3 sequence reads: CASSLGRPDYGYTF.

The chain recombines TRBV4-2 with TRBJ1-2. Per the germline V gene, CDR1 is LGHNA and CDR2 is YNFKEQ. This CDR3 is built from 18 residues. Here the CDR3 reads CASSQDKSETYAIYGYTF.

This rearrangement joins TRBV7-9 to TRBJ2-6; TCRdb designates TRBD2, a call that cannot be tested without DNA. Per germline, CDR1 SEHNR and CDR2 FQNEAQ (reference sequence). The CDR3 extends over 17 amino acids. The CDR3 sequence: CASSLANPSSGANVLTF.

The gene calls are TRBV29-1 and TRBJ2-2. This CDR3 contains 13 residues. Looked up from germline, CDR1 is SQVTM and CDR2 is ANQGSEA. Here the CDR3 reads CSVENSPTGELFF.

The chain recombines TRBV29-1 with TRBJ2-7; absent DNA, TCRdb's TRBD2 call cannot be checked. This CDR3 is built from 16 residues. The germline CDR1 and CDR2 sequences are SQVTM and ANQGSEA. The CDR3 loop reads CSVEVVLAGGPYEQYF.

The V call is TRBV19, the J call TRBJ2-1; the D call from TCRdb, TRBD1, cannot be confirmed without DNA. The CDR3 covers 15 residues. CDR1 LNHDA and CDR2 SQIVND come from the germline V gene (reference sequence). The CDR3 sequence is CASSYRDRINNEQFF.